A single sample gave rise to the 5 T cell receptor beta chains below, sequenced in a study of control samples from healthy donors and cancer patients. Assay: immunoSEQ multiplex PCR; the TCRdb copy retains only in-frame clones and omits some. The repertoire includes fewer than 30,000 clones, around 87% of them detected once, and 1.5% to 2% sits in the top ten. Sequencing was performed on PBMCs. Receptors were obtained from a woman in her 40s with lung cancer.

This sequence joins TRBV25-1 and TRBJ1-2; D possibly corresponds to TRBD1 (5 bases). The CDR3 is made up of 12 amino acids. With 7 bases removed from V and 4 bases from J, the gap between germline ends came to 10 bases. CDR1 MGHDK and CDR2 SYGVNS come from the germline V gene. As DNA, the CDR3 is TGTGCCAGCACAGGGTTGTCCTATGGCTACACCTTC. Translated: CASTGLSYGYTF.

This rearrangement joins TRBV6-5 to TRBJ1-6; D unresolved. V was clipped by 6 bases and J by 8 bases, with 17 bases between them. Germline CDR1 is MNHEY and CDR2 is SVGAGI. This CDR3 has 15 amino acids. This CDR3 reads CASSRAGILDSPLHF. CDR3 coding DNA: TGTGCCAGCAGCCGTGCGGGAATTTTGGATTCACCCCTCCACTTT.

This clone appeared a few times. The J gene is TRBJ2-5, the V gene TRBV6-1; 11 bases agree with TRBD2. The V segment lost 2 bases and the J segment 1 base; nucleotides outside the gene matches: 3. The CDR3 consists of 16 residues. Germline CDR1 MNHNS, CDR2 SASEGT. The CDR3 DNA follows: TGTGCCAGCAGTGAATTTAGCGGGGGGGCCCAAGAGACCCAGTACTTC. Encoded protein: CASSEFSGGAQETQYF.

This rearrangement joins TRBV3-1 (or the pseudogene TRBV3-2) to TRBJ2-1, with D possibly being TRBD1 or TRBD2 (6 bases each). Looked up from germline, CDR1 is LGHDT and CDR2 is YNNKEL (reference sequence). This CDR3 spans 16 amino acids. V lost 1 base, J lost 0 bases, and 10 bases lay in between. The CDR3 nucleotides read TGTGCCAGCAGCCAAGGACAGGACTACTCCTACAATGAGCAGTTCTTC. Translation: CASSQGQDYSYNEQFF.

J is TRBJ1-4 and V is TRBV5-1, with D unresolved. Trimming took 1 base from V and 5 from J, leaving 9 bases between them. Germline CDR1 and CDR2: SGHRS and YFSETQ. The CDR3 sequence is 14 residues long. The CDR3 protein is CASSLPGDNEKLFF. The CDR3 DNA is TGCGCCAGCAGCTTGCCCGGAGACAATGAAAAACTGTTTTTT.